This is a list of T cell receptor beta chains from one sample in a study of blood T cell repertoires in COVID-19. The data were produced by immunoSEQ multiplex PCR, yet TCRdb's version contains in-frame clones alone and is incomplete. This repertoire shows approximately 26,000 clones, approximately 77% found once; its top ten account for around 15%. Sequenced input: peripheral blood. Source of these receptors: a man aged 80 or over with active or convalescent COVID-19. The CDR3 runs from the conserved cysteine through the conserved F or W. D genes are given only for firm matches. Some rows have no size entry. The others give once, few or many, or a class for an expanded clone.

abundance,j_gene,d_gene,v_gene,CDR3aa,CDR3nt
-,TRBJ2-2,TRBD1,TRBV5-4,CASSRGTGYTGELFF,TGTGCCAGCAGCAGGGGGACAGGGTACACCGGGGAGCTGTTTTTT
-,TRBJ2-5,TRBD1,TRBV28,CASSFLATFRDRVVETQYF,TGTGCCAGCAGTTTCCTAGCCACTTTCCGGGACAGGGTGGTTGAGACCCAGTACTTC
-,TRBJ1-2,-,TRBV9,CASSAHQGGMKANYGYTF,TGTGCCAGCAGCGCACACCAAGGCGGAATGAAAGCTAACTATGGCTACACCTTC
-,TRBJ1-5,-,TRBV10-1,CASSGTPSNQPQHF,TGCGCCAGCTCCGGGACACCTAGCAATCAGCCCCAGCATTTT
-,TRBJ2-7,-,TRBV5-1,CASSLGPGSYEQYF,TGCGCCAGCAGCTTGGGTCCGGGTTCCTACGAGCAGTACTTC
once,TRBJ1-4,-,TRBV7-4,CASSRPTVTSEKLFF,TGTGCCAGCAGCCGCCCGACAGTTACGAGCGAAAAACTGTTTTTT
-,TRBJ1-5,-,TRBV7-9,CASSSLGGGTNQPQHF,TGTGCCAGCAGCTCCCTAGGTGGGGGGACCAATCAGCCCCAGCATTTT
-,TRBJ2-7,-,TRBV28,CASSSPGLIYEQYF,TGTGCCAGCAGTTCCCCGGGACTGATCTACGAGCAGTACTTC
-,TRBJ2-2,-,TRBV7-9,CASRPDGGSGELFF,TGTGCCAGCAGACCCGATGGGGGGTCCGGGGAGCTGTTTTTT
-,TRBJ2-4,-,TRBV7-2,CASSPGGNIQYF,TGTGCCAGCAGCCCTGGCGGAAACATTCAGTACTTC
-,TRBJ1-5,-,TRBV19,CASSVAVNQPQHF,TGTGCCAGTAGTGTGGCAGTCAATCAGCCCCAGCATTTT
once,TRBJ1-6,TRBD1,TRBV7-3,CASSLRDRTYNSPLHF,TGTGCCAGCAGCTTAAGGGACAGGACTTATAATTCACCCCTCCACTTT
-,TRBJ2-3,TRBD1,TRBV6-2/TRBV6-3,CASSYWQGVADTQYF,TGTGCCAGCAGTTATTGGCAGGGGGTTGCAGATACGCAGTATTTT
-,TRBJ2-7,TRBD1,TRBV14,CASSQLRDRGGEQYF,TGTGCCAGCAGCCAACTCCGGGACAGGGGTGGCGAGCAGTACTTC
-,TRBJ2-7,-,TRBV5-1,CASSLEVSGEQYF,TGCGCCAGCAGCTTGGAGGTTAGCGGCGAGCAGTACTTC
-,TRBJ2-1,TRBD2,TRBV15,CATGLAGYNEQFF,TGTGCCACGGGACTAGCGGGTTACAATGAGCAGTTCTTC
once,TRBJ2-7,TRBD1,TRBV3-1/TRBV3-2,CASRPQGAPGEQYF,TGTGCCAGCAGGCCACAGGGGGCCCCGGGCGAGCAGTACTTC
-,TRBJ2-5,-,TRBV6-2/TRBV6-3,CASSYTGVKETQYF,TGTGCCAGCAGTTACACGGGGGTGAAAGAGACCCAGTACTTC
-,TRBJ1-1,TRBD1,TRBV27,CASRLDRGRREAFF,TGTGCCAGCAGACTTGACAGGGGGCGTCGTGAAGCTTTCTTT
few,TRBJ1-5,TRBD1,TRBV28,CASSLGTGTGVYSNQPQHF,TGTGCCAGCAGTTTAGGGACCGGGACAGGGGTCTATAGCAATCAGCCCCAGCATTTT
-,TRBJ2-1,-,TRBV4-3,CASSHQGAGKLNEQFF,TGCGCCAGCAGCCACCAAGGGGCGGGAAAACTCAATGAGCAGTTCTTC
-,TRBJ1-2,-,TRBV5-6,CASSVGGYGYTF,TGTGCCAGCAGCGTAGGGGGATATGGCTACACCTTC
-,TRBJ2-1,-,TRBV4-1,CASSTGTPSSYNEQFF,TGCGCCAGCAGCACCGGGACTCCCTCCTCCTACAATGAGCAGTTCTTC
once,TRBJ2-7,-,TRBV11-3,CASSLKGSEQYF,TGTGCCAGCAGCTTAAAGGGGTCCGAGCAGTACTTC
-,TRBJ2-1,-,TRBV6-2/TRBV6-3,CASSYHPSEQFF,TGTGCCAGCAGTTACCACCCGAGTGAGCAGTTCTTC
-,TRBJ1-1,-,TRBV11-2,CASSLGEMNTEAFF,TGTGCCAGCAGCTTAGGGGAGATGAACACTGAAGCTTTCTTT
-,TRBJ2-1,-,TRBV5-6,CASSSGAGWGDEQFF,TGTGCCAGCAGTTCCGGGGCTGGGTGGGGGGATGAGCAGTTCTTC
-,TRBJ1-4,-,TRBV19,CASSMTASATNEKLFF,TGTGCCAGTAGTATGACAGCCTCTGCAACTAATGAAAAACTGTTTTTT
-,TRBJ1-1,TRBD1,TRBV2,CASSYRGRANTEAFF,TGTGCCAGCAGTTACAGGGGGCGAGCGAACACTGAAGCTTTCTTT
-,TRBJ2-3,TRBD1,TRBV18,CASSPGQGANTDTQYF,TGTGCCAGCTCACCAGGACAGGGCGCCAACACAGATACGCAGTATTTT
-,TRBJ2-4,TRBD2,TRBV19,CASSPLTSGGAKNIQYF,TGTGCCAGTAGTCCTCTAACTAGCGGGGGAGCCAAAAACATTCAGTACTTC
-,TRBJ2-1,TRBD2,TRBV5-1,CASSLAPGLAGHNEQFF,TGCGCCAGCAGCTTGGCCCCTGGACTAGCGGGCCACAATGAGCAGTTCTTC
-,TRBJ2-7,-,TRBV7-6,CASSPPRAGVYEQYF,TGTGCCAGCAGCCCTCCTCGCGCGGGCGTTTACGAGCAGTACTTC
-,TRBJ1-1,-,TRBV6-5,CASSYRNTEAFF,TGTGCCAGCAGTTATCGGAACACTGAAGCTTTCTTT
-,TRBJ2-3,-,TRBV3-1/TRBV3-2,CASSQREVHQYF,TGTGCCAGCAGCCAACGCGAGGTTCACCAGTATTTT
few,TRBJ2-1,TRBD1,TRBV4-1,CASSLGGQGRHSEQFF,TGCGCCAGCAGCCTCGGGGGACAGGGTAGACATTCTGAGCAGTTCTTC
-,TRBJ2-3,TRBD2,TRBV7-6,CASSVLAGDDTQYF,TGTGCCAGCAGCGTTCTAGCGGGAGATGATACGCAGTATTTT
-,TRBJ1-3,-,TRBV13,CASSSSGGRVDTIYF,TGTGCCAGCAGCTCCAGCGGGGGGCGCGTAGACACCATATATTTT
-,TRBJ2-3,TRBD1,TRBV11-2,CASSTGQGSITQYF,TGTGCCAGCAGCACGGGACAGGGTTCCATAACGCAGTATTTT
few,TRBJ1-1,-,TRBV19,CASSIGVPNTEAFF,TGTGCCAGTAGTATCGGGGTTCCGAACACTGAAGCTTTCTTT
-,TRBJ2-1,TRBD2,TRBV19,CASSIRGGYDEQFF,TGTGCCAGTAGTATACGCGGGGGGTACGATGAGCAGTTCTTC
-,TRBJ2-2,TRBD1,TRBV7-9,CASSQGWTGLDTGELFF,TGTGCCAGCAGCCAGGGGTGGACAGGGCTCGACACCGGGGAGCTGTTTTTT
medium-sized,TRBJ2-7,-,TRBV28,CASSPFRKFGYEQYF,TGTGCCAGCAGTCCTTTCAGGAAATTTGGCTACGAGCAGTACTTC
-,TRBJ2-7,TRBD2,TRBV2,CASSTEAGSSYEQYF,TGTGCCAGCAGTACAGAAGCGGGGAGCTCCTACGAGCAGTACTTC
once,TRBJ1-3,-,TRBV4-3,CASSQDNSHSGNTIYF,TGCGCCAGCAGCCAAGATAACAGCCACTCTGGAAACACCATATATTTT
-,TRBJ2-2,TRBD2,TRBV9,CASSVTSGLNTGELFF,TGTGCCAGCAGCGTAACTAGCGGGCTCAACACCGGGGAGCTGTTTTTT
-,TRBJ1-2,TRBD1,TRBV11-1,CASSLSGDRADGYTF,TGTGCCAGCAGCTTATCTGGCGACAGGGCGGATGGCTACACCTTC
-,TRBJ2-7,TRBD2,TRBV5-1,CASSLGPSGSSYEQYF,TGCGCCAGCAGCTTAGGTCCTAGCGGAAGCTCCTACGAGCAGTACTTC
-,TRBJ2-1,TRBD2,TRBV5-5,CASSLAEREGYNEQFF,TGTGCCAGCAGCTTGGCCGAGAGGGAGGGGTACAATGAGCAGTTCTTC
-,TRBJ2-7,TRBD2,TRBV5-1,CASSWTLGGSGRGEQYF,TGCGCCAGCAGCTGGACCCTCGGGGGTAGCGGGAGGGGAGAGCAGTACTTC
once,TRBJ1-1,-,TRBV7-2,CASSFLGRNTEAFF,TGTGCCAGCAGCTTTTTGGGGAGGAACACTGAAGCTTTCTTT
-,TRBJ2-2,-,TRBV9,CASSAVQGLAAGELFF,TGTGCCAGCAGCGCCGTCCAAGGACTCGCGGCCGGGGAGCTGTTTTTT
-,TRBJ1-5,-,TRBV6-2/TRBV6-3,CASSYWDNSNQPQHF,TGTGCCAGCAGTTACTGGGACAATAGCAATCAGCCCCAGCATTTT
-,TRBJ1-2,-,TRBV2,CASSSQTNYGYTF,TGTGCCAGCAGCTCTCAGACTAACTATGGCTACACCTTC
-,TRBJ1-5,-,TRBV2,CASSVRPNDSNQPQHF,TGTGCCAGCAGTGTGAGGCCAAACGATAGCAATCAGCCCCAGCATTTT
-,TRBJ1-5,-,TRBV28,CAIGTLGQPQHF,TGTGCCATCGGGACTTTGGGTCAGCCCCAGCATTTT
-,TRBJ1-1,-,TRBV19,CASSIQGKNTEAFF,TGTGCCAGTAGTATTCAGGGAAAGAACACTGAAGCTTTCTTT